Presented here are 31 T cell receptor beta chains from one specimen sequenced in a study of T-cell memory formation after mild COVID-19. MiXCR, run by TCRdb on the 5' RACE reads, gives a single entry per CDR3 protein. The sample consists of about 260,000 distinct CDR3 sequences, over 15% of them appearing once. The material sequenced was PBMCs or a T cell subset sorted from them (not recorded which). The receptors originated from a man younger than 35 who had mild COVID-19 (a few samples of this study predate the infection). Cell type and time point are not known.

This clonotype was detected a few times. V is TRBV12-3 or TRBV12-4 and J is TRBJ2-2; D is unresolved. The CDR3 has 17 residues. The V and J ends lost 5 bases and 0 bases respectively, with 16 bases between them. CDR3 sequence (DNA): TGTGCCAGCAGTCCCAATGGAGTGGCGGCGAACACCGGGGAGCTGTTTTTT. Its translation: CASSPNGVAANTGELFF.

Only a few counts were recorded for this clonotype. The V gene is TRBV12-3 or TRBV12-4, the J gene TRBJ2-3; no reliable D call. The CDR3 consists of 13 residues. The V end lost 3 bases, the J end lost 2 bases, and 6 bases lay between the germline ends. Here the CDR3 reads CASSLFVTDTQYF. Written as DNA, the CDR3 is TGTGCCAGCAGTTTGTTCGTCACAGATACGCAGTATTTT.

This chain connects TRBV5-1 to TRBJ2-5; perhaps D is TRBD1 or TRBD2 (5 bases each). This CDR3 spans 15 amino acids. The V end was cut by 4 bases, the J end by 1 base, with 14 bases between. Germline CDR1 and CDR2: SGHRS and YFSETQ. CDR3 loop: CASSLTGAIQETQYF. In DNA, the CDR3 is TGCGCCAGCAGCCTGACCGGGGCCATCCAAGAGACCCAGTACTTC.

Only a few counts were recorded for this clonotype. This chain uses TRBV10-3 with TRBJ2-6, with no clear D. V was shortened by 4 bases and J by 0 bases, with 1 base between the two germline ends. This CDR3 region has 13 residues. In germline, CDR1 is ENHRY, CDR2 SYGVKD. Written as DNA, the CDR3 is TGTGCCATCAGTGGCTCTGGGGCCAACGTCCTGACTTTC. Translation gives CAISGSGANVLTF.

The CDR3 DNA sequence: TGCGCCAGCAGCCAAGGAACTTCTCACTACCAAGAGACCCAGTACTTC. This translates into CASSQGTSHYQETQYF. J is TRBJ2-5 and V is TRBV4-1; D uncertain. CDR1 is MGHRA and CDR2 is YSYEKL in the germline V gene. V lost 1 base and J lost 0, with 12 bases in between. The CDR3 extends over 16 amino acids.

This chain uses TRBV5-1 with TRBJ2-2; 8 bases map to TRBD1. This CDR3 is built from 15 residues. J lost 3 bases, V lost 2 bases, and 3 bases had no gene match. The germline V gene encodes CDR1 SGHRS and CDR2 YFSETQ. CDR3 DNA: TGCGCCAGCAGCTTAATGGACAGGGACACCGGGGAGCTGTTTTTT. This translates into CASSLMDRDTGELFF.

The chain is built from TRBV12-3 or TRBV12-4 and TRBJ2-3; a possible D gene is TRBD1 (5 bases). The length of the CDR3 is 15 residues. The V end lost 7 bases, the J end lost 0 bases, and 14 bases lay between the germline ends. CDR3 residues: CASTPGLRSTDTQYF. CDR3 DNA: TGTGCCAGCACCCCAGGGTTAAGAAGCACAGATACGCAGTATTTT.

The genes are TRBV29-1 and TRBJ2-1; D is tentatively TRBD1 or TRBD2 (5 bases each). V was pared by 3 bases and J by 10 bases, with 16 bases between. The CDR3 totals 13 residues. CDR1 and CDR2 (germline): SQVTM, ANQGSEA. The CDR3 loop is CSVDHTRGLEQFF. CDR3 nucleotide sequence: TGCAGCGTTGACCACACGAGGGGCCTGGAGCAGTTCTTC.

The chain combines TRBV7-3 with TRBJ2-3; D gene ambiguous. Trimming shortened V by 3 bases and J by 6 bases, and 7 bases separated the two germline ends. CDR1 and CDR2 from the germline V gene are SGHTA and FQGTGA. The CDR3 is made up of 12 amino acids. CDR3 residues: CASSFTQDTQYF. DNA for the CDR3: TGTGCCAGCAGCTTCACCCAGGATACGCAGTATTTT.

The chain joins TRBV20-1 to TRBJ2-1, with 14 positions matching TRBD2. The junction had 4 bases not matched to a gene; V was cut back by 6 bases and J by 6 bases. CDR1 and CDR2 from the germline V gene are DFQATT and SNEGSKA (reference sequence). This CDR3 is 14 amino acids long. The CDR3: CSAGLAGAINEQFF. The CDR3 DNA sequence: TGCAGTGCGGGACTAGCGGGGGCGATCAATGAGCAGTTCTTC.

The rearrangement links TRBV5-1 to TRBJ2-2; 12 bases agree with TRBD2. V gave up 1 base and J gave up 6 bases; unmatched junction bases: 7. The germline gives CDR1 SGHRS, CDR2 YFSETQ. The CDR3 totals 17 residues. The chain's CDR3 is CASSLSPSGGAAGELFF. The CDR3 nucleotides are TGCGCCAGCAGCTTGTCCCCTAGCGGGGGGGCCGCCGGGGAGCTGTTTTTT.

The V call is TRBV5-1, the J call TRBJ2-3, with no clear D. Germline lookup yields CDR1 SGHRS and CDR2 YFSETQ. Trimming cost V 1 base and J 5 bases, with 11 bases left between them. This CDR3 region has 14 residues. Here the CDR3 DNA reads TGCGCCAGCAGCTTGAGGGCTCAAGGAGATACGCAGTATTTT. This codes for CASSLRAQGDTQYF.

This clonotype has a count of ten or more. The chain links TRBV2 to TRBJ1-4; D is ambiguous. V lost 6 bases and J lost 0, with 8 bases in between. The CDR3 spans 14 residues. In germline, CDR1 is SNHLY, CDR2 FYNNEI. This CDR3 reads CASSPYATNEKLFF. In nucleotides, the CDR3 is TGTGCCAGCAGCCCTTATGCAACTAATGAAAAACTGTTTTTT. Based on the CDR3 plus reference TRBV2 and TRBJ1-4, the full variable domain is EPEVTQTPSHQVTQMGQEVILRCVPISNHLYFYWYRQILGQKVEFLVSFYNNEISEKSEIFDDQFSVERPDGSNFTLKIRSTKLEDSAMYFCASSPYATNEKLFFGSGTQLSVL.

This clonotype was found a few times. This chain links TRBV11-2 with TRBJ1-4; D may be TRBD1 (5 bases). Germline CDR1 and CDR2: SGHAT and FQNNGV. Trimming cost V 0 bases and J 5 bases, with 10 bases left between them. The CDR3 covers 15 residues. The DNA of the CDR3 is TGTGCCAGCAGCTTAGACCGACAGCTAAATGAAAAACTGTTTTTT. This translates into CASSLDRQLNEKLFF.

The V call is TRBV6-1, the J call TRBJ1-2; 7 bases agree with TRBD1. The trim removed 6 bases at V and 8 bases at J, leaving 6 bases unmatched. CDR3 size: 12 residues. Germline V CDR1 and CDR2: MNHNS, SASEGT. The CDR3 spells CASSAGGRGYTF. The CDR3 bases are TGTGCCAGCAGCGCAGGGGGTCGGGGCTACACCTTC.

This clonotype was seen more than once but under ten times. V is TRBV11-1 and J is TRBJ2-1; D might be TRBD1 (6 bases). With 5 bases removed from V and 15 bases from J, the gap between germline ends came to 17 bases. CDR1 and CDR2 (germline): SGHAT, FQDESV (reference sequence). CDR3 length: 12 residues. The CDR3 bases are TGTGCCAGCAGCCATAGGGACAATGTCTTGTTCTTC. This gives the protein CASSHRDNVLFF.

This clonotype was seen a few times. The chain uses TRBV5-6 and TRBJ2-5; D possibly corresponds to TRBD1 (8 bases). The germline V and J ends were trimmed by 5 bases and 5 bases, with 19 bases remaining between them. The CDR3 runs to 15 residues. CDR1 is SGHDT and CDR2 is YYEEEE in the germline V gene. CDR3 nucleotide sequence: TGTGCCAGCAGACCATTCGGACAGGGAGGGGAGACCCAGTACTTC. Translating it yields CASRPFGQGGETQYF.

This chain links TRBV7-9 with TRBJ1-2; 7 bases match TRBD1. V gave up 5 bases and J gave up 4 bases; unmatched junction bases: 7. Germline V CDR1 and CDR2: SEHNR, FQNEAQ (reference sequence). This CDR3 region has 14 residues. CDR3 DNA: TGTGCCAGCAGCCGCCTGACAGGGACCTATGGCTACACCTTC. This codes for CASSRLTGTYGYTF.

The CDR3 DNA sequence: TGCGCCAGCAGCTTGTCCCAACCGCGTGGCTACACCTTC. Translation gives CASSLSQPRGYTF. This chain links TRBV5-1 with TRBJ1-2; D ambiguous. V lost 1 base and J 7 bases, leaving 11 bases between the germline ends. Germline CDR1 and CDR2: SGHRS and YFSETQ. This CDR3 has 13 residues. Full variable domain (rest looked up from reference TRBV5-1 and TRBJ1-2): KAGVTQTPRYLIKTRGQQVTLSCSPISGHRSVSWYQQTPGQGLQFLFEYFSETQRNKGNFPGRFSGRQFSNSRSEMNVSTLELGDSALYLCASSLSQPRGYTFGSGTRLTVV.

This chain links TRBV6-5 with TRBJ1-1; D gene unclear. Germline V gene lookup returns CDR1 MNHEY and CDR2 SVGAGI. Trimming removed 5 bases from V and 2 bases from J, with 18 bases in between. CDR3 size: 16 residues. CDR3 nucleotide sequence: TGTGCCAGCAGTCCAGGAGTGGGCGACTTAAACACTGAAGCTTTCTTT. Its protein is CASSPGVGDLNTEAFF.

This clonotype was counted a few times. The chain recombines TRBV4-2 with TRBJ2-4; D might be TRBD1 or TRBD2, each matching 5 bases. Germline-derived CDR1 and CDR2 are LGHNA and YNFKEQ. This CDR3 region has 13 residues. V lost 0 bases, J lost 6 bases, and 6 bases lay in between. CDR3 coding DNA: TGTGCCAGCAGCCAAGATGGGGGAAACATTCAGTACTTC. Its translation: CASSQDGGNIQYF.

This clonotype was counted a few times. The J gene is TRBJ2-4, the V gene TRBV5-1; no clear D gene. Germline V lookup: CDR1 SGHRS, CDR2 YFSETQ. The CDR3 length is 14 residues. The V and J ends lost 3 bases and 0 bases respectively, with 7 bases between them. The CDR3 protein is CASSSPIAKNIQYF. As DNA, the CDR3 is TGCGCCAGCAGCTCTCCTATAGCCAAAAACATTCAGTACTTC.

CDR3 sequence: CASSPDRLNEKLFF. Here the CDR3 DNA reads TGTGCCAGCAGCCCTGACAGGCTTAATGAAAAACTGTTTTTT. The chain couples TRBV7-9 to TRBJ1-4; possible D gene TRBD1, 6 bases. Germline V CDR1 and CDR2: SEHNR, FQNEAQ (reference sequence). The ends were cut back, 5 bases at V and 4 bases at J, with 11 bases in the middle. The CDR3 is made up of 14 amino acids.

This chain connects TRBV6-2 or TRBV6-3 to TRBJ2-7; tentative D call: TRBD1 (5 bases). Germline V CDR1 and CDR2: MNHEY, SVGEGT. V was cut by 6 bases and J by 1 base, with 10 bases left in between. The CDR3 contains 13 residues. CDR3 sequence reads: CASSPQASYEQYV. The DNA for the CDR3 is TGTGCCAGCAGCCCACAGGCTTCCTACGAGCAGTACGTC.

This clonotype was detected only a few times. The rearrangement joins TRBV15 to TRBJ1-5, with a weak D call TRBD1 (5 bases). CDR3 length equals 15 residues. V was pared by 3 bases and J by 10 bases, with 19 bases between. Germline V gene sequence: CDR1 LNHNV, CDR2 YYDKDF (reference sequence). This CDR3 is CATSRAGTVENPQHF. In DNA form, the CDR3 reads TGTGCCACCAGCAGGGCCGGGACGGTGGAGAACCCCCAGCATTTT.

The chain couples TRBV12-3 or TRBV12-4 to TRBJ1-2; D call uncertain. Trimming removed 0 bases at V and 2 bases at J, with 10 bases between. The CDR3 has 15 residues. Here the CDR3 DNA reads TGTGCCAGCAGTTTAGCGCTTGGAGCAAACTATGGCTACACCTTC. This gives the protein CASSLALGANYGYTF.

About this clonotype itself: One end of the junction fails to match germline, which may point to a read error. The V call is TRBV29-1, the J call TRBJ1-2; a weak D match, TRBD1 (6 bases). Germline lookup yields CDR1 SQVTM and CDR2 ANQGSEA. The CDR3 contains 13 residues. The CDR3 sequence: CSVEDRSTYGYTF. In DNA form, the CDR3 reads TGCAGCGTGGAAGACAGGTCGACCTATGGCTACACCTTC.

In this sample, this clonotype turned up a few times. The chain recombines TRBV10-3 with TRBJ2-6; D is undetermined. CDR1 ENHRY and CDR2 SYGVKD come from the germline V gene. The length of the CDR3 is 15 residues. V lost 6 bases and J lost 0, with 9 bases in between. CDR3 DNA: TGTGCCATCAGGGGATGGGACTCTGGGGCCAACGTCCTGACTTTC. As protein: CAIRGWDSGANVLTF.

The rearrangement links TRBV4-3 to TRBJ1-1; D uncertain. Germline loops: CDR1 LGHNA, CDR2 YSLEER. This CDR3 is 14 amino acids long. V was shortened by 1 base and J by 6 bases, with 12 bases between the two germline ends. Written as DNA, the CDR3 is TGCGCCAGCAGCCAAGCATCCCAAAGGCCTGAAGCTTTCTTT. Its protein product is CASSQASQRPEAFF.

The chain employs TRBV20-1 and TRBJ1-4; D call uncertain. Germline loops: CDR1 DFQATT, CDR2 SNEGSKA (reference sequence). V gave up 1 base and J gave up 13 bases, with 16 bases separating them. This CDR3 spans 13 amino acids. CDR3 region: CSARAEALFGLFF. CDR3 bases: TGCAGTGCTAGAGCGGAGGCTCTCTTCGGACTGTTTTTT.

The chain has TRBV6-5 and TRBJ1-2; unclear D gene. CDR3 length equals 16 residues. The V end was cut by 5 bases, the J end by 4 bases, with 20 bases between. In germline, CDR1 is MNHEY, CDR2 SVGAGI. CDR3 amino acids: CASSRPGGRQPYGYTF. Here the CDR3 DNA reads TGTGCCAGCAGTCGCCCCGGTGGAAGGCAACCCTATGGCTACACCTTC.